One and the same sample provided the 16 T cell receptor beta chains below, sequenced in a study of T cells in Graves' hyperthyroidism and ophthalmopathy. RNA transcripts gave rise to amplified TCR beta CDR3 regions. The study used the HTBI primer set for a first-round RT-PCR of the TCR CDR3. TCRdb re-derived calls from the multiplex PCR reads in MiXCR, one entry per CDR3 protein. Of some 760,000 distinct CDR3 sequences listed, around 15% are singletons. The sequencing input was blood. The receptors originated from a woman between 18 and 29 years old with Graves' hyperthyroidism.

The V and J genes are TRBV7-9 and TRBJ2-7, with TRBD2 matching over 7 bases. J was trimmed by 0 bases and V by 0 bases; bases with no gene match: 8. CDR1 is SEHNR and CDR2 is FQNEAQ in the germline V gene (reference sequence). This CDR3 comprises 17 residues. The CDR3 DNA sequence: TGTGCCAGCAGCTTAGCGGTCGGCGGGGGAAGCTCCTACGAGCAGTACTTC. Translated, it gives CASSLAVGGGSSYEQYF.

This clonotype occurred many times. The chain recombines TRBV29-1 with TRBJ1-1; 9 positions match TRBD1. The germline gives CDR1 SQVTM, CDR2 ANQGSEA. The length of the CDR3 is 16 residues. V lost 6 bases to trimming and J lost 8 bases; unmatched junction nucleotides: 19. CDR3 sequence reads: CSVRGSRGQGSSEAFF. Here the CDR3 DNA reads TGCAGCGTCCGTGGGTCGAGGGGACAGGGATCGTCCGAAGCTTTCTTT.

V gene TRBV2 combines with J gene TRBJ1-5; D is perhaps TRBD1 (5 bases). CDR1 is SNHLY and CDR2 is FYNNEI in the germline V gene. The V end was cut by 6 bases, the J end by 5 bases, with 23 bases between. The CDR3 length is 17 residues. The CDR3 spells CASRDGPWQGHHQPQHF. The CDR3 coding sequence is TGTGCCAGCAGGGACGGACCTTGGCAGGGCCACCATCAGCCCCAGCATTTT.

J is TRBJ1-3 and V is TRBV4-3, with TRBD1 as a possible D gene (5 bases). CDR3 size: 17 residues. Trimming stripped 2 bases from V and 0 bases from J, with 14 bases between. CDR1 and CDR2 from the germline V gene are LGHNA and YSLEER. In nucleotides, the CDR3 is TGCGCCAGCAGCCAAAAGTTAACAGGCGTCTCTGGAAACACCATATATTTT. This gives the protein CASSQKLTGVSGNTIYF.

The chain uses TRBV6-2 or TRBV6-3 and TRBJ2-4, with D possibly matching TRBD1 (8 bases). Trimming shortened V by 6 bases and J by 8 bases, and 14 bases separated the two germline ends. This CDR3 spans 13 amino acids. Germline CDR1 is MNHEY and CDR2 is SVGEGT. The CDR3: CASRTQGGDIQYF. CDR3 in DNA: TGTGCCAGCAGAACACAGGGGGGGGACATTCAGTACTTC.

V is TRBV24-1 and J is TRBJ2-7; 10 bases line up with TRBD2. Germline V gene sequence: CDR1 KGHDR, CDR2 SFDVKD. V lost 0 bases to trimming and J lost 3 bases; unmatched junction nucleotides: 13. CDR3 length: 19 residues. The CDR3 spells CATSDLLSSGSHPLYEQYF. The CDR3 DNA reads as TGTGCCACCAGTGATTTGCTCTCTAGCGGGAGCCACCCGCTCTACGAGCAGTACTTC.

Many counts were recorded for this clonotype. One end of the junction is discordant with germline, which a read error may explain. This chain uses TRBV4-1 with TRBJ2-2; D uncertain. The CDR3 totals 14 residues. Germline V gives CDR1 MGHRA, CDR2 YSYEKL. CDR3 sequence reads: CASSLARNTGELFF. The DNA for the CDR3 is TGTGCCAGCAGCTTAGCTAGAAACACCGGGGAGCTGTTTTTT.

The gene calls are TRBV25-1 and TRBJ1-2, with 8 bases that match TRBD1. In germline, CDR1 is MGHDK, CDR2 SYGVNS. This CDR3 contains 12 residues. The V gene end was trimmed by 6 bases and the J gene end by 8 bases; junction bases not matched to a gene: 5. DNA for the CDR3: TGTGCCAGCAGATCGACAGGGGCAGGCTACACCTTC. Translating it yields CASRSTGAGYTF.

This clonotype appeared a few times. The rearrangement joins TRBV28 to TRBJ1-3, with 7 nucleotides matching TRBD1. The CDR3 sequence is 16 residues long. Germline-derived CDR1 and CDR2 are MDHEN and SYDVKM. V gave up 3 bases and J gave up 2 bases; unmatched junction bases: 7. In DNA form, the CDR3 reads TGTGCCAGCAGTTTCGGGACAGAGAATGCTGGAAACACCATATATTTT. Its translation: CASSFGTENAGNTIYF. Full variable domain (missing parts from reference TRBV28 and TRBJ1-3): DVKVTQSSRYLVKRTGEKVFLECVQDMDHENMFWYRQDPGLGLRLIYFSYDVKMKEKGDIPEGYSVSREKKERFSLILESASTNQTSMYLCASSFGTENAGNTIYFGEGSWLTVV.

A few counts support this clonotype. The V and J genes are TRBV9 and TRBJ1-2; D is unresolved. This CDR3 spans 14 amino acids. CDR1 and CDR2 (germline): SGDLS, YYNGEE. Trimming removed 4 bases at V and 8 bases at J, with 18 bases between. CDR3 region: CASSHQDREIGYTF. As DNA, the CDR3 is TGTGCCAGCAGCCACCAGGATAGGGAGATCGGCTACACCTTC.

This clonotype was picked up many times. The chain has TRBV2 and TRBJ2-7; the match to TRBD2 covers 7 bases. The junction had 5 bases not matched to a gene; V was cut back by 7 bases and J by 2 bases. Germline assignment: CDR1 SNHLY and CDR2 FYNNEI. The CDR3 runs 13 residues. The CDR3 sequence: CASKGSGPYEQYF. Here the CDR3 DNA reads TGTGCCAGCAAGGGTAGCGGGCCCTACGAGCAGTACTTC.

On this clonotype itself: At one of its ends the junction is not consistent with the germline gene, which may arise from a read error. This rearrangement joins TRBV6-9 to TRBJ2-1, with D unclear. CDR1 and CDR2 from the germline V gene are MNHGY and SVAAGI. The CDR3 covers 15 residues. CDR3 loop: CASSDLASPNNEQFF. The CDR3 nucleotides are TGCGCCAGCAGTGACCTGGCTTCTCCTAACAATGAGCAGTTCTTC.

In its sample, this clonotype was seen many times. This chain uses TRBV2 with TRBJ2-7; D call uncertain. Germline assignment: CDR1 SNHLY and CDR2 FYNNEI. V dropped 5 bases and J dropped 0 bases, with 17 bases sitting between them. The CDR3 covers 16 residues. This CDR3 is CASSSLPWSTSYEQYF. The CDR3 nucleotides read TGTGCCAGCAGTTCCCTCCCTTGGAGTACCTCCTACGAGCAGTACTTC.

The J gene is TRBJ1-2, the V gene TRBV7-8; D might be TRBD1 (6 bases). V was trimmed by 5 bases and J by 8 bases, leaving 12 bases between them. This CDR3 is built from 12 residues. The germline V gene has CDR1 SGHVS and CDR2 FQNEAQ. CDR3 bases: TGTGCCAGCAGCAATACAGGGTACGGCTACACCTTC. Residues: CASSNTGYGYTF.

The V call is TRBV5-1, the J call TRBJ2-2, with D perhaps TRBD1 (6 bases). The CDR3 has 14 residues. The germline V gene has CDR1 SGHRS and CDR2 YFSETQ. V was clipped by 6 bases and J by 2 bases, with 11 bases between them. The CDR3 nucleotides read TGCGCCAGCACCGGGACAACCAACACCGGGGAGCTGTTTTTT. Protein: CASTGTTNTGELFF.

This clonotype showed up many times. The rearrangement links TRBV18 to TRBJ2-1, with 7 positions matching TRBD1. With 4 bases clipped from V and 0 bases from J, the junction kept 6 bases outside the gene matches. The CDR3 is 16 amino acids. Germline values: CDR1 KGHSH, CDR2 LQKENI. The CDR3: CASSHSQGSSYNEQFF. For the CDR3, the DNA is TGTGCCAGCTCACACTCACAGGGGAGCTCCTACAATGAGCAGTTCTTC.